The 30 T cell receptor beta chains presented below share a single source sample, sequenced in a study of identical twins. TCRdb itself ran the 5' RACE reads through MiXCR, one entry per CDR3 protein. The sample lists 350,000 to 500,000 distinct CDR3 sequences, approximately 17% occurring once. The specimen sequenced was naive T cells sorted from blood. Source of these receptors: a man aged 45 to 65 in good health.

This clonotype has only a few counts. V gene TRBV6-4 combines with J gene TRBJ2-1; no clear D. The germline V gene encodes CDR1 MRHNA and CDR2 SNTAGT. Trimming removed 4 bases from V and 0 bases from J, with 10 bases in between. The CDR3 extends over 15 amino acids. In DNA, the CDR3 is TGTGCCAGCAGTGCGGACCCATTCTCCTACAATGAGCAGTTCTTC. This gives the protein CASSADPFSYNEQFF.

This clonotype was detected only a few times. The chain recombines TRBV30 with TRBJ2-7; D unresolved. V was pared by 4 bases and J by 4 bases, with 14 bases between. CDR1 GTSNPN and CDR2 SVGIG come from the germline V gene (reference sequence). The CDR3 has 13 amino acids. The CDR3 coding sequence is TGTGCCTGGAACATGGGTTGGGTTTACGAGCAGTACTTC. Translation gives CAWNMGWVYEQYF. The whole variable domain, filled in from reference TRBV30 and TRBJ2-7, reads SQTIHQWPATLVQPVGSPLSLECTVEGTSNPNLYWYRQAAGRGLQLLFYSVGIGQISSEVPQNLSASRPQDRQFILSSKKLLLSDSGFYLCAWNMGWVYEQYFGPGTRLTVT.

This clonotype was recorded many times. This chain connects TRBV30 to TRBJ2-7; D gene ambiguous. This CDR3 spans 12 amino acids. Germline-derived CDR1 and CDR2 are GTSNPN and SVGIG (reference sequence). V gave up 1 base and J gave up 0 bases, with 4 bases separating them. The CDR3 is CAWSDSSYEQYF. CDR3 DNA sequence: TGTGCCTGGAGTGACAGCTCCTACGAGCAGTACTTC.

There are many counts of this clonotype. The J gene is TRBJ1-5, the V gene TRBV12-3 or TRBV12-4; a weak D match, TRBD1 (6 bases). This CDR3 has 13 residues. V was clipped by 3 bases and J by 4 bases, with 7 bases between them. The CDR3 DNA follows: TGTGCCAGCAGTTTTACAGGGAATCAGCCCCAGCATTTT. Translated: CASSFTGNQPQHF.

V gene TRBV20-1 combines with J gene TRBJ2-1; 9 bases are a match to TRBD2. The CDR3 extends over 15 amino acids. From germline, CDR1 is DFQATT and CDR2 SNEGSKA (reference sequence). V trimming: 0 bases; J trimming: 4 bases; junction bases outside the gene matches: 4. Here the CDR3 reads CSARDVLAGYNEQFF. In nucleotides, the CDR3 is TGCAGTGCTAGAGATGTCCTAGCGGGGTACAATGAGCAGTTCTTC.

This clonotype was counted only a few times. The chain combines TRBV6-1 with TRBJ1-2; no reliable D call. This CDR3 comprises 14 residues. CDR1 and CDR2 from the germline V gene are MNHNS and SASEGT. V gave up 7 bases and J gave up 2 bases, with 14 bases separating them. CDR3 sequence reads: CASTQRVGNYGYTF. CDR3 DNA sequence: TGTGCCAGCACACAACGGGTAGGAAACTATGGCTACACCTTC.

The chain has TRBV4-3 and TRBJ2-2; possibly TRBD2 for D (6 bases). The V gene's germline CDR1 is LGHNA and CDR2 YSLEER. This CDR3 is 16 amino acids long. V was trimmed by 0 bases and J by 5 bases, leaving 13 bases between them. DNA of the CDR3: TGCGCCAGCAGCCAAGAAGGGCGGGGTGGGACCGGGGAGCTGTTTTTT. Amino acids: CASSQEGRGGTGELFF.

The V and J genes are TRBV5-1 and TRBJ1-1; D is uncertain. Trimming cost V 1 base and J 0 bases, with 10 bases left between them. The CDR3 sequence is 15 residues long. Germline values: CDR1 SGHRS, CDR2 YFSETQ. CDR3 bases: TGCGCCAGCAGCTTGAGTAAAAGGGTGAACACTGAAGCTTTCTTT. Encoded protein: CASSLSKRVNTEAFF.

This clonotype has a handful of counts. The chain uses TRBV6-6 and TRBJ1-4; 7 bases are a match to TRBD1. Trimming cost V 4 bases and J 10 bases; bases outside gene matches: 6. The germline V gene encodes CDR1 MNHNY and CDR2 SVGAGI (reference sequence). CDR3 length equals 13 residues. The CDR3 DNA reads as TGTGCCAGCAGTTCACAGGGGTTTGGAAAACTGTTTTTT. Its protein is CASSSQGFGKLFF.

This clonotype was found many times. The CDR3 DNA reads as TGTGCCAGCAGCACAGAGGGGGGAATGAACACTGAAGCTTTCTTT. Translated: CASSTEGGMNTEAFF. The J gene is TRBJ1-1, the V gene TRBV7-2; perhaps TRBD1 as D (6 bases). Trimming removed 5 bases from V and 0 bases from J, with 13 bases in between. The CDR3 is 15 amino acids. From germline, CDR1 is SGHTA and CDR2 FQGNSA.

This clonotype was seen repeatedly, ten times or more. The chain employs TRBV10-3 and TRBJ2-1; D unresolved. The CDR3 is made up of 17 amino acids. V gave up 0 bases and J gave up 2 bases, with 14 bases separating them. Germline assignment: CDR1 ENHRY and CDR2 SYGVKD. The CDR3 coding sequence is TGTGCCATCAGTGAGTCGTCGTGGGGAATCACCTACAATGAGCAGTTCTTC. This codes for CAISESSWGITYNEQFF.

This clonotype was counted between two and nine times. Here the CDR3 reads CASRPGQGAGAFF. Here the CDR3 DNA reads TGTGCCAGCAGACCGGGACAGGGGGCCGGAGCTTTCTTT. The J gene is TRBJ1-1, the V gene TRBV12-3 or TRBV12-4; TRBD1 aligns across 12 bases. This CDR3 is built from 13 residues. Germline trimming cut 6 bases from V and 10 bases from J; bases unmatched to any gene: 6.

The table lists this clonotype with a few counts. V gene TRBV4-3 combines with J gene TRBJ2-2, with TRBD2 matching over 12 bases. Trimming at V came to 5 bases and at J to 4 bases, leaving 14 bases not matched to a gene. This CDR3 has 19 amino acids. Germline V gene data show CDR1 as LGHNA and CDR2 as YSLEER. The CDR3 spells CASSSRLAGVPRFTGELFF. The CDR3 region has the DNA TGCGCCAGCAGCTCCCGACTAGCGGGGGTACCGAGGTTCACCGGGGAGCTGTTTTTT.

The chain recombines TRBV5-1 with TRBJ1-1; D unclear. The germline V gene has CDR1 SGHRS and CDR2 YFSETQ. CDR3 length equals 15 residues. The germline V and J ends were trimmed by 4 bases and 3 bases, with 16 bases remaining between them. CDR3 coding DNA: TGCGCCAGCAGCCCTCAACAAGCTAGGGACACTGAAGCTTTCTTT. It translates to CASSPQQARDTEAFF.

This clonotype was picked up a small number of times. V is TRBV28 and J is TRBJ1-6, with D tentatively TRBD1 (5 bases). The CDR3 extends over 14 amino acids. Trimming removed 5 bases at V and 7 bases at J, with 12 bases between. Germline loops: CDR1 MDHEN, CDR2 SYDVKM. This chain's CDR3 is CASSRRVRNSPLHF. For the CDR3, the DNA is TGTGCCAGCAGTCGCAGGGTTCGAAATTCACCCCTCCACTTT.

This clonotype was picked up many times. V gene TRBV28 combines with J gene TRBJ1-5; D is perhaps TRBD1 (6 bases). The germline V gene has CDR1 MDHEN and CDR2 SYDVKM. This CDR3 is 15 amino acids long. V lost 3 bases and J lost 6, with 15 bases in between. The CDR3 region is CASSFGGGTFQPQHF. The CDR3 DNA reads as TGTGCCAGCAGTTTCGGGGGGGGGACATTTCAGCCCCAGCATTTT.

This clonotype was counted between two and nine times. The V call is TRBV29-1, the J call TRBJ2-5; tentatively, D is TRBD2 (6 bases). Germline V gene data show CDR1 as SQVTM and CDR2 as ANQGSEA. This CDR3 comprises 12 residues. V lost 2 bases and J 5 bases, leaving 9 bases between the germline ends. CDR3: CSVEKEGETQYF. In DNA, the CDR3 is TGCAGCGTTGAAAAGGAGGGCGAGACCCAGTACTTC.

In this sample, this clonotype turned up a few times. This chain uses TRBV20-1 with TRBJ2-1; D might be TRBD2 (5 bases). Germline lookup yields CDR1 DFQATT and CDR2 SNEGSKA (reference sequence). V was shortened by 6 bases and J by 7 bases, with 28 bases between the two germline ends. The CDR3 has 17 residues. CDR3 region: CSAKILTLQAAFNEQFF. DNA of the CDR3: TGCAGTGCCAAAATACTGACTCTGCAAGCGGCGTTTAATGAGCAGTTCTTC.

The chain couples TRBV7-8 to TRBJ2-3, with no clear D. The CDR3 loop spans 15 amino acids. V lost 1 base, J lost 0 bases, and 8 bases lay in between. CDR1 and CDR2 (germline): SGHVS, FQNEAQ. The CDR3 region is CASSLGPASTDTQYF. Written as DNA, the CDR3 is TGTGCCAGCAGCTTAGGTCCGGCAAGCACAGATACGCAGTATTTT. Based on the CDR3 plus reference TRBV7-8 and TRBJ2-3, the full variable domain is GAGVSQSPRYKVAKRGQDVALRCDPISGHVSLFWYQQALGQGPEFLTYFQNEAQLDKSGLPSDRFFAERPEGSVSTLKIQRTQQEDSAVYLCASSLGPASTDTQYFGPGTRLTVL.

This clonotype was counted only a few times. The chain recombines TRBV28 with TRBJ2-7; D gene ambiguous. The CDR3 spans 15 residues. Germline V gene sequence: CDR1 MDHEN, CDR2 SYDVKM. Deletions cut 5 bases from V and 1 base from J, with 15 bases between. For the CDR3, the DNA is TGTGCCAGCAGTGCCGAGACCCTAGGGTCCTACGAGCAGTACTTC. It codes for CASSAETLGSYEQYF.

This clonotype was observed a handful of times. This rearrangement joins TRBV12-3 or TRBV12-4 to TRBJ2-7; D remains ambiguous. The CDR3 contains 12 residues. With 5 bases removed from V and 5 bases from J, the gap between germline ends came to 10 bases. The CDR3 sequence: CASSPQVDEQYF. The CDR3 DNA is TGTGCCAGCAGTCCGCAGGTGGACGAGCAGTACTTC.

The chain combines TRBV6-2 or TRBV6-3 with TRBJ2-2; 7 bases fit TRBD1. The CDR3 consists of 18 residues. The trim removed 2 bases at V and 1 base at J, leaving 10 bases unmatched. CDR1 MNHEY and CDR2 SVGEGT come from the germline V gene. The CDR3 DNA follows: TGTGCCAGCAGTTACCTAAACCAGGGGGTCCGGAACACCGGGGAGCTGTTTTTT. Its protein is CASSYLNQGVRNTGELFF.

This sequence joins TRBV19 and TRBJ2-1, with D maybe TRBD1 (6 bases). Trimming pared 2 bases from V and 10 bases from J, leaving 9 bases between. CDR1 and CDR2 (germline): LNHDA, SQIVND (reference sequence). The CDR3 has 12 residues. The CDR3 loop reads CASSISRGEQFF. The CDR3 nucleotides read TGTGCCAGTAGTATAAGCAGGGGCGAGCAGTTCTTC.

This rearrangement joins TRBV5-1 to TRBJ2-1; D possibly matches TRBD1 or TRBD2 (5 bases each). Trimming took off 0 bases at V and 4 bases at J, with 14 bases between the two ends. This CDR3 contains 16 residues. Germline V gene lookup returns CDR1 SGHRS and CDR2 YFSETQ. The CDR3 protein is CASSLARGAGYNEQFF. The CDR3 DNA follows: TGCGCCAGCAGCTTGGCCCGGGGTGCAGGGTACAATGAGCAGTTCTTC.

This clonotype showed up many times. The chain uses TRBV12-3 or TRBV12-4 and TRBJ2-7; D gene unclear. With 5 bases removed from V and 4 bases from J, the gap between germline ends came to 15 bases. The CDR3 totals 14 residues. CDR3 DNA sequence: TGTGCCAGCAGTCCACAAAGGTGGGGTTACGAGCAGTACTTC. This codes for CASSPQRWGYEQYF.

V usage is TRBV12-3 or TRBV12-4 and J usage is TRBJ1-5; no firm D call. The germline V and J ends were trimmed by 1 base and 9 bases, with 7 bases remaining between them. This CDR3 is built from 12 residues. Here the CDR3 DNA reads TGTGCCAGCAGTTTAGAAGAGGCGCCCCAGCATTTT. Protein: CASSLEEAPQHF.

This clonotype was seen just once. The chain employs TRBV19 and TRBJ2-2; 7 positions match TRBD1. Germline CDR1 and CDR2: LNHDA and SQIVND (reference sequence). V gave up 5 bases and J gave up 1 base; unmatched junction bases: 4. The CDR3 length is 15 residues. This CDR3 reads CASSPWTGNTGELFF. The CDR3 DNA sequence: TGTGCCAGTAGTCCCTGGACAGGGAACACCGGGGAGCTGTTTTTT.

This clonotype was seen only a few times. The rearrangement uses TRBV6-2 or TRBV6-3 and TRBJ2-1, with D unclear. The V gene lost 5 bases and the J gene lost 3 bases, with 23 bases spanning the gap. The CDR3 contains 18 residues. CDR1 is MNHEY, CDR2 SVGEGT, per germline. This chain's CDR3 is CASSHQTFGQTLYNEQFF. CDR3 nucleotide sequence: TGTGCCAGCAGTCACCAGACCTTCGGGCAGACCCTCTACAATGAGCAGTTCTTC.

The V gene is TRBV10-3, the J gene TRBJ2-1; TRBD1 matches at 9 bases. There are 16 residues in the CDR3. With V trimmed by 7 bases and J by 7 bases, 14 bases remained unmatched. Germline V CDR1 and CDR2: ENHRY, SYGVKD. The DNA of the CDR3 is TGTGCCATCATTAACGACAGGGGGAAGGGGTGGAATGAGCAGTTCTTC. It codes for CAIINDRGKGWNEQFF.

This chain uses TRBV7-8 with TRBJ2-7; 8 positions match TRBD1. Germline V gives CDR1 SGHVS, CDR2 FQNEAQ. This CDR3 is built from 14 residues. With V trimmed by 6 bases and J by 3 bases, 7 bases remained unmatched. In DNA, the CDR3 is TGTGCCAGCAGGTCTTTGACAGGGGACTACGAGCAGTACTTC. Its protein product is CASRSLTGDYEQYF.